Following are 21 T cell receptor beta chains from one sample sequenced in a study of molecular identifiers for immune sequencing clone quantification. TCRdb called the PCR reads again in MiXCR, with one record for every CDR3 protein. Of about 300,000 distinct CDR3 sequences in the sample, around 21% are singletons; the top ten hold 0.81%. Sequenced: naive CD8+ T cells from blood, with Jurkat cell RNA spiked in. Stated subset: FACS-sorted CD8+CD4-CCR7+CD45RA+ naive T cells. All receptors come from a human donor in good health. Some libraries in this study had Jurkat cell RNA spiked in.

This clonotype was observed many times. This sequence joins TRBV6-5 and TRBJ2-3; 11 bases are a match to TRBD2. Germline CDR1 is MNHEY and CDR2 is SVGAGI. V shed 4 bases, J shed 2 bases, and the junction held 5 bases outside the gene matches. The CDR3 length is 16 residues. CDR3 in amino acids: CASSSSTSGTTDTQYF. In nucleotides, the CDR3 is TGTGCCAGCAGTTCCTCGACTAGCGGGACCACAGATACGCAGTATTTT.

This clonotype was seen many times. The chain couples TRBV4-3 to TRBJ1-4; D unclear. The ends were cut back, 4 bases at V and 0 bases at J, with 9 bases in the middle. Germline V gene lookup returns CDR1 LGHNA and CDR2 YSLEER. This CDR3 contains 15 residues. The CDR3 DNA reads TGCGCCAGCAGCCGTTACAGAGCAACTAATGAAAAACTGTTTTTT. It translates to CASSRYRATNEKLFF.

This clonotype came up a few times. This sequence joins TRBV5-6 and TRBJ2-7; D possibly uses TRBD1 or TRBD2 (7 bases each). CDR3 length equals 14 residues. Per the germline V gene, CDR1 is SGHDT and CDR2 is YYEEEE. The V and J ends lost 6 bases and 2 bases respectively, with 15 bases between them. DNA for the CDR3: TGTGCCAGCACCCCAGGGGGGGACGCCTACGAGCAGTACTTC. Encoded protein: CASTPGGDAYEQYF.

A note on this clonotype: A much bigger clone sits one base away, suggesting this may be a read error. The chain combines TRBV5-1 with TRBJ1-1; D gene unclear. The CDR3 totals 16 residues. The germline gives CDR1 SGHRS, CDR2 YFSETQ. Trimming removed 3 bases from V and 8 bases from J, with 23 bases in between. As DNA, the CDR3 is TGCGCCAGCAGCTCGGAGACGTCCCCTTATCCGTCCGAAGCTTTCTTT. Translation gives CASSSETSPYPSEAFF.

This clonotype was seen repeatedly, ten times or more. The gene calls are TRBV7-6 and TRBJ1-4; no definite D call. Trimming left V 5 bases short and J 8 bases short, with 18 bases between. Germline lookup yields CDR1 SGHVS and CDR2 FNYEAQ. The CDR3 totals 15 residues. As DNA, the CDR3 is TGTGCCAGCAGCCATAACAGCCTTGGATTGGAAAAACTGTTTTTT. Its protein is CASSHNSLGLEKLFF.

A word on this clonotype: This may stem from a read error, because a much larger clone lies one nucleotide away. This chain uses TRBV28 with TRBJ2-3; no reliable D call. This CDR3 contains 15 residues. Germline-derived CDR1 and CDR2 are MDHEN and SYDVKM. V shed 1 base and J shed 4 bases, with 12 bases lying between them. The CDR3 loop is CASSLSWLSADTQYF. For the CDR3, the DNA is TGTGCCAGCAGTTTATCCTGGTTAAGCGCAGATACGCAGTATTTT.

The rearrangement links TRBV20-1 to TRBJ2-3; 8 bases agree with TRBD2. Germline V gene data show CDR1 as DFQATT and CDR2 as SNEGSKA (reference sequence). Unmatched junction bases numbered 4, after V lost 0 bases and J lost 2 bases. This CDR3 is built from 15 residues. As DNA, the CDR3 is TGCAGTGCTAGAGAAAGCGGGAGCTTCACAGATACGCAGTATTTT. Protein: CSARESGSFTDTQYF.

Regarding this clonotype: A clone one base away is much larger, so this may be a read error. The CDR3 nucleotides are TGTGCCAACAGTGGGCTAGCGGGGGGGATTGAGCAGTTCTTC. Its protein product is CANSGLAGGIEQFF. This chain connects TRBV2 to TRBJ2-1; 12 bases are shared with TRBD2. Germline V lookup: CDR1 SNHLY, CDR2 FYNNEI. The CDR3 loop spans 14 amino acids.

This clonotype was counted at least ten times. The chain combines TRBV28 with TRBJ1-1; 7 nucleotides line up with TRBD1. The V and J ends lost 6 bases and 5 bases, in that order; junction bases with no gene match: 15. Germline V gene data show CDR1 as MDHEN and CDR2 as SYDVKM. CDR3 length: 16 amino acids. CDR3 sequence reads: CASSPETGWSGTEAFF. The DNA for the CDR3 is TGTGCCAGCAGCCCCGAGACAGGGTGGTCGGGAACTGAAGCTTTCTTT.

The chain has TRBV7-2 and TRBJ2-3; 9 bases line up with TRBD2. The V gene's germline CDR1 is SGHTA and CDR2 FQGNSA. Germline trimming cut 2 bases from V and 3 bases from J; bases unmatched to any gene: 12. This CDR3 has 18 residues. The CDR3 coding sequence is TGTGCCAGCAGCTTAATCGCGGGGGGGCGCCGTGATACAGATACGCAGTATTTT. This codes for CASSLIAGGRRDTDTQYF.

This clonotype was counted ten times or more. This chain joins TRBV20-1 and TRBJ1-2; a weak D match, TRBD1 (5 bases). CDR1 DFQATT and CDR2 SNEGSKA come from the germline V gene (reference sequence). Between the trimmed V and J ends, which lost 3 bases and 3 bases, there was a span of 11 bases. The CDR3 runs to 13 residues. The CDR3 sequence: CSASLRDYYGYTF. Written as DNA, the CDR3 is TGCAGTGCTAGTCTTCGGGACTACTATGGCTACACCTTC.

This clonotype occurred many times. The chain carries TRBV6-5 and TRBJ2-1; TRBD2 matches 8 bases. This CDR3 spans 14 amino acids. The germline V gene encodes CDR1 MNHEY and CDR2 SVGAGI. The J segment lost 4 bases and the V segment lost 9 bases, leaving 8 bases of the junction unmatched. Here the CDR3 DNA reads TGTGCCAGTTCAAGCGGGGGCGGGTACAATGAGCAGTTCTTC. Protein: CASSSGGGYNEQFF.

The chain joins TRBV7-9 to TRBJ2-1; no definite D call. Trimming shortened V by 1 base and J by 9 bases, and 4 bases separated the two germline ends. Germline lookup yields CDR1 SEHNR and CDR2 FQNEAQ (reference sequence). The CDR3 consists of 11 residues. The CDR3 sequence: CASSLGIEQFF. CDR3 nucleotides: TGTGCCAGCAGCTTAGGGATTGAGCAGTTCTTC. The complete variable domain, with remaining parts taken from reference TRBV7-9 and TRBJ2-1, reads DTGVSQNPRHKITKRGQNVTFRCDPISEHNRLYWYRQTLGQGPEFLTYFQNEAQLEKSRLLSDRFSAERPKGSFSTLEIQRTEQGDSAMYLCASSLGIEQFFGPGTRLTVL.

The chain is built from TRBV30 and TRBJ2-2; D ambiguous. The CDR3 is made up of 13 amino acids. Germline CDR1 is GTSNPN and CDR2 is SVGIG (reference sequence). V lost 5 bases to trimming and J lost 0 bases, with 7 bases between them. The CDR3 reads CAWGYANTGELFF. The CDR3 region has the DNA TGTGCCTGGGGTTACGCGAACACCGGGGAGCTGTTTTTT.

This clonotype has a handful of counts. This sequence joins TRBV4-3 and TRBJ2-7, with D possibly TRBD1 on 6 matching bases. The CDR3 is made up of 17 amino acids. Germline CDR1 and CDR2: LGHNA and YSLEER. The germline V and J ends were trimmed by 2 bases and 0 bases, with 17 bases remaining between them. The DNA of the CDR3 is TGCGCCAGCAGCCAAAGTTCAGGGGCCCGGAGCTCCTACGAGCAGTACTTC. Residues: CASSQSSGARSSYEQYF.

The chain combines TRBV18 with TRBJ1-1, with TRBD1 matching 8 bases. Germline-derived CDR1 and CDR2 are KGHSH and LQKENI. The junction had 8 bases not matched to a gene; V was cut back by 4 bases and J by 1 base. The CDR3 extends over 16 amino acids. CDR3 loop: CASSHVAGGQNTEAFF. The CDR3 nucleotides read TGTGCCAGCTCACACGTCGCAGGGGGCCAGAACACTGAAGCTTTCTTT. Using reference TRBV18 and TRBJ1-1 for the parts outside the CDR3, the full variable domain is NAGVMQNPRHLVRRRGQEARLRCSPMKGHSHVYWYRQLPEEGLKFMVYLQKENIIDESGMPKERFSAEFPKEGPSILRIQQVVRGDSAAYFCASSHVAGGQNTEAFFGQGTRLTVV.

CDR3 in DNA: TGTGCCAGCTCACCACGGGGGGGCGGAAGCACAGATACGCAGTATTTT. This sequence encodes CASSPRGGGSTDTQYF. The rearrangement links TRBV18 to TRBJ2-3; TRBD2 is a possible D gene (7 bases). The germline CDR1 and CDR2 sequences are KGHSH and LQKENI. V shed 1 base and J shed 0 bases, with 11 bases lying between them. The CDR3 spans 16 residues. The full variable domain, in which reference TRBV18 and TRBJ2-3 provide the parts outside the CDR3, is NAGVMQNPRHLVRRRGQEARLRCSPMKGHSHVYWYRQLPEEGLKFMVYLQKENIIDESGMPKERFSAEFPKEGPSILRIQQVVRGDSAAYFCASSPRGGGSTDTQYFGPGTRLTVL.

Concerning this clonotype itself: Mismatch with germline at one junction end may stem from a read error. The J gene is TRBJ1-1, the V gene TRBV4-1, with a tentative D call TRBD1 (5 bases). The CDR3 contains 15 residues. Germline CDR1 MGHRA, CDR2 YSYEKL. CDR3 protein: CASSQWDPQNAEAFF. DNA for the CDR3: TGCGCCAGCAGCCAATGGGACCCCCAGAACGCTGAAGCTTTCTTT.

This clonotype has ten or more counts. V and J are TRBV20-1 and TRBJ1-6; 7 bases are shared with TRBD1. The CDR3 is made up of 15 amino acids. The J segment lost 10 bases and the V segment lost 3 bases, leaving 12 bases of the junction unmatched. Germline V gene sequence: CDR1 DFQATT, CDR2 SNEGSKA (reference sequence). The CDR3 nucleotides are TGCAGTGCTAGTGCCAGACAGGGAGCCAGGTCACCCCTCCACTTT. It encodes CSASARQGARSPLHF.

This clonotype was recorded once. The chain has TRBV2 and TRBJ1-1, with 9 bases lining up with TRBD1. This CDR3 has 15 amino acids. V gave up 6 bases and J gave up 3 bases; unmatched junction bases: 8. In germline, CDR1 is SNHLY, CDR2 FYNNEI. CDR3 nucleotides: TGTGCCAGCAGCCCGGGACAGGGCGTTTACACTGAAGCTTTCTTT. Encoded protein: CASSPGQGVYTEAFF.

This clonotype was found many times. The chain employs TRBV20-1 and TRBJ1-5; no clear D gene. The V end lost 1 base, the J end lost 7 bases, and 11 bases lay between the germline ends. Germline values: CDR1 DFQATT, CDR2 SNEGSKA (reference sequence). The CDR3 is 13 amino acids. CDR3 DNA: TGCAGTGCTAGAGTCCTAATTGGCCAGCCCCAGCATTTT. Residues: CSARVLIGQPQHF.